This TCR beta chain was sequenced during a study of post-analysis software for immune sequencing data. Trimming cost V 8 bases and J 7 bases; bases outside gene matches: 8. The length of the CDR3 is 15 residues. Presence of unique molecular identifiers characterized the TCR beta cDNA libraries. TCRdb redid the calling of the PCR reads with MiXCR, one entry per CDR3 protein. The data contain 400,000 to 500,000 distinct CDR3 sequences, less than 40% of them singletons. Study-wide results and limits: Significantly lower normalized Chao1 diversity was found in patients with multiple sclerosis relative to controls. In patients, TRBV5-6, TRBV5-1 and TRBV20-1 belonged to five or six TRBV segments found more frequently than in controls.

Comments on this clonotype: The target antigen is unknown.

Sample: blood. J is TRBJ2-1 and V is TRBV12-3 or TRBV12-4; TRBD2 matches at 13 bases. This sequence was found in a girl between 2 and 10 years old with multiple sclerosis. DNA for the CDR3: TGTGCCAGCGGAACCACTAGCGGGAGGGCAAATGAGCAGTTCTTC. Amino acids: CASGTTSGRANEQFF.